Shown below are 3 T cell receptor beta chains from a single sample sequenced in a study of shared clonotypes between healthy human individuals (dated by TCRdb to the early 2020s). Library prep was done by the immunoSEQ multiplex PCR assay. TCRdb provides this immuneACCESS table in a form limited to in-frame rearrangements. Some clones are lacking; in checked studies, under half of them reflect an unresolved V gene, and why the rest are absent is not known. The sample data list about 520,000 clones, and 81% of these were observed just once. The ten largest clonotypes hold more than 9.5% of the sample. Sequencing was performed on PBMCs. The source is a woman between 40 and 55 years old in good health. Some clones in this sample may be carry-over from other donors' samples.

The gene calls are TRBV9 and TRBJ2-2; TRBD1 agrees at 9 bases. The V gene's germline CDR1 is SGDLS and CDR2 YYNGEE. The length of the CDR3 is 16 residues. Germline trimming cut 3 bases from V and 4 bases from J; bases unmatched to any gene: 7. CDR3 sequence (DNA): TGTGCCAGCAGCGGGCCGGGACAGGGCGGCACCGGGGAGCTGTTTTTT. This translates into CASSGPGQGGTGELFF.

The chain links TRBV28 to TRBJ1-2; maybe TRBD1 (5 bases). Trimming took 3 bases from V and 4 from J, leaving 12 bases between them. Germline V gene lookup returns CDR1 MDHEN and CDR2 SYDVKM. The CDR3 is 14 amino acids. CDR3 bases: TGTGCCAGCAGTTTTCTATCTGGGGGCTATGGCTACACCTTC. This encodes CASSFLSGGYGYTF.

The gene calls are TRBV2 and TRBJ2-1; 9 bases are a match to TRBD2. With V trimmed by 3 bases and J by 5 bases, 5 bases remained unmatched. The germline gives CDR1 SNHLY, CDR2 FYNNEI. There are 15 residues in the CDR3. CDR3 DNA: TGTGCCAGCAGTGAGTGGAGCGGGAGGAACAATGAGCAGTTCTTC. Its translation is CASSEWSGRNNEQFF.